The 27 T cell receptor beta chains below were found in one sample sequenced in a study of cytomegalovirus exposure and HLA in healthy donors. Clones were sequenced by immunoSEQ multiplex PCR, and TCRdb holds only the in-frame ones, with some missing. Of tens of thousands of clones in the sample, 88% were seen once. Sequenced input: PBMCs. All receptors come from a woman in her 30s in good health and CMV-seronegative.

CDR3 region: CAISDPGQENTEAFF. In DNA form, the CDR3 reads TGTGCCATCAGTGACCCGGGACAGGAGAACACTGAAGCTTTCTTT. The J gene is TRBJ1-1, the V gene TRBV10-3; 8 bases fit TRBD1. Germline-derived CDR1 and CDR2 are ENHRY and SYGVKD. V was pared by 3 bases and J by 1 base, with 4 bases of the junction left unmatched. CDR3 length: 15 amino acids.

V and J are TRBV27 and TRBJ2-1, with 12 positions matching TRBD2. The CDR3 spans 18 residues. The germline CDR1 and CDR2 sequences are MNHEY and SMNVEV (reference sequence). Unmatched junction bases numbered 5, after V lost 2 bases and J lost 0 bases. DNA for the CDR3: TGTGCCAGCAGTTTAACTAGCGGGAGGAGAGGCTCCTACAATGAGCAGTTCTTC. Translating it yields CASSLTSGRRGSYNEQFF.

This clone turned up a few times. The chain carries TRBV28 and TRBJ1-1; D ambiguous. CDR3 length: 15 residues. V lost 5 bases and J 1 base, leaving 14 bases between the germline ends. Germline loops: CDR1 MDHEN, CDR2 SYDVKM. DNA of the CDR3: TGTGCCAGCAGTGTCCCAGACACTGGGAACACTGAAGCTTTCTTT. Protein sequence: CASSVPDTGNTEAFF.

This clone was counted only a few times. The V and J genes are TRBV5-1 and TRBJ1-1, with D tentatively TRBD1 (5 bases). The CDR3 has 14 residues. V lost 2 bases and J lost 0, with 8 bases in between. CDR1 is SGHRS and CDR2 is YFSETQ in the germline V gene. The CDR3 coding sequence is TGCGCCAGCAGCTTAGACAGCGTGAACACTGAAGCTTTCTTT. It translates to CASSLDSVNTEAFF. Together with reference TRBV5-1 and TRBJ1-1, the CDR3 gives the full variable domain: KAGVTQTPRYLIKTRGQQVTLSCSPISGHRSVSWYQQTPGQGLQFLFEYFSETQRNKGNFPGRFSGRQFSNSRSEMNVSTLELGDSALYLCASSLDSVNTEAFFGQGTRLTVV.

The J gene is TRBJ2-5, the V gene TRBV12-5, with a tentative D call TRBD2 (6 bases). Trimming took 7 bases from V and 5 from J, leaving 14 bases between them. The CDR3 runs 13 residues. Germline lookup yields CDR1 LGHNT and CDR2 FRNRAP. CDR3 nucleotides: TGTGCTAGTGCCCAGACTAGAGCGGAGACCCAGTACTTC. It yields the protein CASAQTRAETQYF.

This clone was counted only a few times. The rearrangement uses TRBV5-1 and TRBJ2-7, with 11 bases lining up with TRBD1. J was trimmed by 7 bases and V by 6 bases; bases with no gene match: 15. This CDR3 has 16 amino acids. CDR1 is SGHRS and CDR2 is YFSETQ in the germline V gene. The CDR3: CASIRFKGQGVGEQYF. CDR3 DNA sequence: TGCGCCAGCATCAGGTTTAAGGGACAGGGGGTAGGAGAGCAGTACTTC.

CDR3 DNA sequence: TGTGCCAGCAGCCCCCTCGCGGGAATGGAAGGGGAGCAGTACTTC. It translates to CASSPLAGMEGEQYF. The chain links TRBV7-8 to TRBJ2-7, with TRBD2 as a possible D gene (6 bases). Germline values: CDR1 SGHVS, CDR2 FQNEAQ. This CDR3 comprises 15 residues. With 5 bases removed from V and 7 bases from J, the gap between germline ends came to 21 bases.

The chain combines TRBV7-6 with TRBJ2-7, with 10 bases fitting TRBD2. This CDR3 spans 18 amino acids. The ends lost 0 bases at V and 0 bases at J; junction bases unmatched: 8. CDR1 and CDR2 (germline): SGHVS, FNYEAQ. The CDR3 here is CASSLAPSGLAASYEQYF. In DNA form, the CDR3 reads TGTGCCAGCAGCTTAGCGCCATCAGGACTAGCGGCCTCCTACGAGCAGTACTTC.

The chain combines TRBV9 with TRBJ1-1; TRBD1 aligns across 10 bases. With V trimmed by 4 bases and J by 5 bases, 5 bases remained unmatched. CDR1 and CDR2 (germline): SGDLS, YYNGEE. This CDR3 spans 14 amino acids. CDR3 loop: CASSNRQGATEAFF. CDR3 DNA sequence: TGTGCCAGCAGCAACCGACAGGGGGCTACTGAAGCTTTCTTT. The whole variable domain, filled in from reference TRBV9 and TRBJ1-1, reads DSGVTQTPKHLITATGQRVTLRCSPRSGDLSVYWYQQSLDQGLQFLIQYYNGEERAKGNILERFSAQQFPDLHSELNLSSLELGDSALYFCASSNRQGATEAFFGQGTRLTVV.

This clone occurred a few times. The gene calls are TRBV28 and TRBJ2-1, with TRBD2 identical over 13 bases. The V segment lost 0 bases and the J segment 9 bases; nucleotides outside the gene matches: 8. Germline V gene sequence: CDR1 MDHEN, CDR2 SYDVKM. This CDR3 comprises 17 residues. The CDR3 nucleotides are TGTGCCAGCAGTTTATGGCAACTAGCGGGAGGGCCGGGTGAGCAGTTCTTC. Translation gives CASSLWQLAGGPGEQFF. Combining the CDR3 with reference TRBV28 and TRBJ2-1 gives the whole variable domain DVKVTQSSRYLVKRTGEKVFLECVQDMDHENMFWYRQDPGLGLRLIYFSYDVKMKEKGDIPEGYSVSREKKERFSLILESASTNQTSMYLCASSLWQLAGGPGEQFFGPGTRLTVL.

This clone was picked up one time. The rearrangement uses TRBV5-5 and TRBJ1-2, with a tentative D call TRBD1 (5 bases). Looked up from germline, CDR1 is SGHKS and CDR2 is YYEKEE (reference sequence). The V end lost 1 base, the J end lost 1 base, and 11 bases lay between the germline ends. The CDR3 loop spans 15 amino acids. CDR3 loop: CASSLQGRRNYGYTF. CDR3 in DNA: TGTGCCAGCAGCTTGCAGGGCAGGCGTAACTATGGCTACACCTTC. The full variable domain, rest sourced from reference TRBV5-5 and TRBJ1-2, is DAGVTQSPTHLIKTRGQQVTLRCSPISGHKSVSWYQQVLGQGPQFIFQYYEKEERGRGNFPDRFSARQFPNYSSELNVNALLLGDSALYLCASSLQGRRNYGYTFGSGTRLTVV.

The V call is TRBV29-1, the J call TRBJ2-1; TRBD2 aligns across 11 bases. The CDR3 is 17 amino acids. The ends lost 1 base at V and 2 bases at J; junction bases unmatched: 7. The germline V gene has CDR1 SQVTM and CDR2 ANQGSEA. CDR3 nucleotide sequence: TGCAGCGTTGAAGGTAGGGAGACTAGCGGGGCCTACAATGAGCAGTTCTTC. Encoded protein: CSVEGRETSGAYNEQFF.

The chain carries TRBV6-1 and TRBJ1-1; a possible D gene is TRBD1 (5 bases). The ends were cut back, 8 bases at V and 3 bases at J, with 7 bases in the middle. Germline V CDR1 and CDR2: MNHNS, SASEGT. There are 11 residues in the CDR3. CDR3 bases: TGTGCCAGCCGGGGGGACACTGAAGCTTTCTTT. Translation gives CASRGDTEAFF.

This clone turned up a few times. This chain uses TRBV11-2 with TRBJ1-2; D might be TRBD1 (5 bases). The CDR3 loop spans 13 amino acids. Germline V gene data show CDR1 as SGHAT and CDR2 as FQNNGV. Between the trimmed V and J ends, which lost 4 bases and 8 bases, there was a span of 14 bases. The CDR3 coding sequence is TGTGCCAGCAGCTGGCGGGGGGGTGAAGGCTACACCTTC. Its translation is CASSWRGGEGYTF.

In its sample, this clone was seen a few times. The chain employs TRBV2 and TRBJ2-5; 12 positions match TRBD2. The CDR3 length is 13 residues. Germline V CDR1 and CDR2: SNHLY, FYNNEI. With 10 bases clipped from V and 5 bases from J, the junction kept 5 bases outside the gene matches. In DNA form, the CDR3 reads TGTGCCACGAGACTAGCGGGAGTGGAGACCCAGTACTTC. It yields the protein CATRLAGVETQYF.

J is TRBJ1-4 and V is TRBV2; 8 nucleotides align to TRBD1. This CDR3 contains 12 residues. J gave up 10 bases and V 7 bases, and 5 bases lay outside the gene matches. Per germline, CDR1 SNHLY and CDR2 FYNNEI. CDR3: CASTGTGGKLFF. The CDR3 coding sequence is TGTGCCAGCACCGGGACAGGCGGAAAACTGTTTTTT.

CDR3 residues: CASRGQIYGYTF. The CDR3 DNA reads as TGTGCCAGCAGGGGACAGATATATGGCTACACCTTC. This chain joins TRBV11-2 and TRBJ1-2; 7 bases fit TRBD1. CDR1 and CDR2 from the germline V gene are SGHAT and FQNNGV. V lost 6 bases, J lost 5 bases, and 3 bases stayed unmatched. The CDR3 sequence is 12 residues long.

The chain has TRBV2 and TRBJ1-5; D uncertain. Trimming left V 4 bases short and J 0 bases short, with 10 bases between. Looked up from germline, CDR1 is SNHLY and CDR2 is FYNNEI. The CDR3 has 15 amino acids. In DNA form, the CDR3 reads TGTGCCAGCAGTGCGGCGGGAAATAGCAATCAGCCCCAGCATTTT. Protein product: CASSAAGNSNQPQHF.

The chain recombines TRBV28 with TRBJ1-5; 7 nucleotides align to TRBD1. The junction had 8 bases not matched to a gene; V was cut back by 8 bases and J by 7 bases. The length of the CDR3 is 13 residues. The germline CDR1 and CDR2 sequences are MDHEN and SYDVKM. CDR3: CASEGAMGQPQHF. CDR3 in DNA: TGTGCCAGCGAGGGGGCAATGGGGCAGCCCCAGCATTTT.

This sequence joins TRBV7-2 and TRBJ2-5; the D gene is possibly TRBD2 (6 bases). The CDR3 is 15 residues long. Germline V gene lookup returns CDR1 SGHTA and CDR2 FQGNSA. Between the trimmed V and J ends, which lost 1 base and 0 bases, there was a span of 9 bases. The DNA for the CDR3 is TGTGCCAGCAGCTTAGGGGACTTGCACCAAGAGACCCAGTACTTC. Translation: CASSLGDLHQETQYF.

This chain uses TRBV7-8 with TRBJ2-1; a weak D match, TRBD2 (5 bases). The CDR3 consists of 16 residues. The ends were cut back, 0 bases at V and 3 bases at J, with 12 bases in the middle. CDR1 is SGHVS, CDR2 FQNEAQ, per germline. The CDR3 coding sequence is TGTGCCAGCAGCTTAGCAGAGCGGCGAAACTACAATGAGCAGTTCTTC. The encoded protein is CASSLAERRNYNEQFF.

This clone was seen just once. A junction end diverges from the germline sequence, so it may reflect a read error. The chain is built from TRBV11-3 and TRBJ2-3, with TRBD2 matching over 10 bases. The CDR3 contains 16 residues. Germline V gene lookup returns CDR1 SGHNT and CDR2 YENEEA. CDR3 sequence (DNA): TGCGCCAGCAGCTTAGGGCTAGCGGGAGCCACAGATACGCAGTATTTT. Translated, it gives CASSLGLAGATDTQYF.

The CDR3 loop is CASKAGSYAEAFF. As DNA, the CDR3 is TGTGCCAGCAAAGCAGGGTCCTACGCTGAAGCTTTCTTT. This chain links TRBV6-1 with TRBJ1-1; TRBD1 is a possible D gene (5 bases). The CDR3 sequence is 13 residues long. Germline V gene lookup returns CDR1 MNHNS and CDR2 SASEGT. Trimming pared 7 bases from V and 6 bases from J, leaving 15 bases between.

The chain recombines TRBV27 with TRBJ2-1, with TRBD2 matching over 8 bases. The junction had 3 bases not matched to a gene; V was cut back by 1 base and J by 7 bases. The germline V gene encodes CDR1 MNHEY and CDR2 SMNVEV (reference sequence). The CDR3 extends over 14 amino acids. The CDR3 DNA is TGTGCCAGCAGTTTATGGGCTAGCGGGAATGAGCAGTTCTTC. It yields the protein CASSLWASGNEQFF.

The V gene is TRBV29-1, the J gene TRBJ2-7; perhaps TRBD2 as D (5 bases). Germline CDR1 SQVTM, CDR2 ANQGSEA. Trimming removed 5 bases from V and 7 bases from J, with 21 bases in between. CDR3 length: 14 residues. The CDR3 coding sequence is TGCAGCGTTCGGACTCCGTCGGACGGGTTAGAGCAGTACTTC. Encoded protein: CSVRTPSDGLEQYF.

V and J are TRBV4-1 and TRBJ1-2; unclear D gene. This CDR3 comprises 13 residues. V was clipped by 0 bases and J by 8 bases, with 10 bases between them. Per germline, CDR1 MGHRA and CDR2 YSYEKL. CDR3 residues: CASSQDFLTGYTF. The CDR3 nucleotides read TGCGCCAGCAGCCAAGATTTTCTTACAGGCTACACCTTC.

The rearrangement links TRBV10-1 to TRBJ2-1; possibly TRBD1 for D (5 bases). V was shortened by 2 bases and J by 0 bases, with 11 bases between the two germline ends. Looked up from germline, CDR1 is WNHNN and CDR2 is SYGVQD (reference sequence). This CDR3 is 16 amino acids long. The DNA for the CDR3 is TGCGCCAGCAGTGAGGGAACAGGTAGCTCCTACAATGAGCAGTTCTTC. This sequence encodes CASSEGTGSSYNEQFF.